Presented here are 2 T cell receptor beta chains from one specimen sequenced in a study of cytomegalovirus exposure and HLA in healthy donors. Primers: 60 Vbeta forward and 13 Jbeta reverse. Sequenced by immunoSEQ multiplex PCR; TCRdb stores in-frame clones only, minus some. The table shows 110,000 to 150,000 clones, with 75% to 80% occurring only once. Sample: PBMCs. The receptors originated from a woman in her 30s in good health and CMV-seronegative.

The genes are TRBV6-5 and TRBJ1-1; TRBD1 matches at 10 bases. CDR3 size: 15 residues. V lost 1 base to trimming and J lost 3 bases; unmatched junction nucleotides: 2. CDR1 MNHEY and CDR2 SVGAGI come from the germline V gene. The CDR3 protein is CASSYWDRGDTEAFF. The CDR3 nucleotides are TGTGCCAGCAGTTACTGGGACAGGGGCGACACTGAAGCTTTCTTT.

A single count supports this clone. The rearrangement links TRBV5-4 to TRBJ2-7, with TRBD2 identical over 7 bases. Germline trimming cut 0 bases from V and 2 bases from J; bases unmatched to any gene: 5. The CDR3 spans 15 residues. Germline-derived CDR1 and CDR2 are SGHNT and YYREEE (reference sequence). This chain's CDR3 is CASSLGGGWTYEQYF. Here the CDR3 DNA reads TGTGCCAGCAGCTTGGGCGGGGGTTGGACCTACGAGCAGTACTTC. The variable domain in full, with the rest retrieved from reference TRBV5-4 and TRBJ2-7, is ETGVTQSPTHLIKTRGQQVTLRCSSQSGHNTVSWYQQALGQGPQFIFQYYREEENGRGNFPPRFSGLQFPNYSSELNVNALELDDSALYLCASSLGGGWTYEQYFGPGTRLTVT.